Given below is one T cell receptor beta chain in context. The sample comes from a study of blood T cell repertoires in COVID-19. For the study at large: Collection of acute and convalescent COVID-19 samples took place in the United States, Italy and Spain.

Some clones are missing from TCRdb's copy, which holds only in-frame ones; the method was immunoSEQ multiplex PCR. The sample records approximately 340,000 clones, about 89% being singletons. Ages ranged from roughly 18 to 100 years, with residence in approximately 25 US areas. Participants were placed into cohorts based on the clinical history they reported. In germline, CDR1 is KGHSH, CDR2 LQKENI. Trimming at V came to 3 bases and at J to 0 bases, leaving 23 bases not matched to a gene. This CDR3 has 22 residues. This rearrangement joins TRBV18 to TRBJ2-4, with 7 bases that match TRBD1. Material for sequencing was PBMCs or T cells enriched from blood (not recorded which). The TCR comes from a woman between 40 and 50 years old who had been exposed to COVID-19. CDR3 bases: TGTGCCAGCTCACCTCGTTTTGAACGACAGGGCCGACCTGAGATAGCCAAAAACATTCAGTACTTC. Translating it yields CASSPRFERQGRPEIAKNIQYF.